There are many counts of the clone carrying this T cell receptor beta chain. The antigen is undetermined. This sample stems from a study of Graves' ophthalmopathy and Graves' hyperthyroidism. Whole-study findings and limits: In blood appeared most of the expanded thyroid clonotypes whose frequency exceeded 0.001.

CDR3 regions of TCR beta were amplified from RNA transcripts. An initial RT-PCR round employing HTBI primers preceded a second-round multiplex PCR. In TCRdb, the multiplex PCR reads were re-called with MiXCR into one record per CDR3 protein. The top ten clones hold roughly 10% of a sample with over a million distinct CDR3 sequences, 35% to 40% of them seen once. V lost 6 bases, J lost 4 bases, and 7 bases stayed unmatched. CDR3 size: 14 residues. The diagnostic workup employed clinical symptoms, serum thyroxine, TRAb, thyroid ultrasound and orbital computed tomography. What was sequenced was peripheral blood or thyroid tissue (not recorded which). V usage is TRBV12-3 or TRBV12-4 and J usage is TRBJ2-7; TRBD2 aligns across 9 bases. This clonotype was sampled from an adult man with Graves' hyperthyroidism. CDR3 bases: TGTGCCAGCAGCCGACGGGCGGGAGGGTACGAGCAGTACTTC. Residues: CASSRRAGGYEQYF.